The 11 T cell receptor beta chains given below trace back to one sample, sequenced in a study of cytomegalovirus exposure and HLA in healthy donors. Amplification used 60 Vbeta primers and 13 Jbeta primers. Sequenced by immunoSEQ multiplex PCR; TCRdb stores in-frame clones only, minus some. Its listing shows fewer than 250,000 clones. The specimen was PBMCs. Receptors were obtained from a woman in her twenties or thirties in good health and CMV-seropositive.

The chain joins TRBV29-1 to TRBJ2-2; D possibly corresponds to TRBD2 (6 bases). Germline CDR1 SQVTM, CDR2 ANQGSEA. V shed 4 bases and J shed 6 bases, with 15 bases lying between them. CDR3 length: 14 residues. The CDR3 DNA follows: TGCAGCGTTGTATACGGGAGTGTCGCCGGGGAGCTGTTTTTT. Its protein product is CSVVYGSVAGELFF.

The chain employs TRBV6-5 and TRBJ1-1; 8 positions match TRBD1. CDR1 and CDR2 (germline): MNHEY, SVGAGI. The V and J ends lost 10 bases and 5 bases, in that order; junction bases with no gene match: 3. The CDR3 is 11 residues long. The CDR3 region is CATRTGTEAFF. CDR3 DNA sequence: TGTGCCACCAGGACAGGGACTGAAGCTTTCTTT.

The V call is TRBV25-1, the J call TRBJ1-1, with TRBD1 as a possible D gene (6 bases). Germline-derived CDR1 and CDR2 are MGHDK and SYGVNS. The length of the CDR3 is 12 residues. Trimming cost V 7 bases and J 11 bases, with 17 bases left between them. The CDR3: CASTYGGADAFF. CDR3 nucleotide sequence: TGTGCCAGCACTTATGGGGGCGCGGACGCTTTCTTT.

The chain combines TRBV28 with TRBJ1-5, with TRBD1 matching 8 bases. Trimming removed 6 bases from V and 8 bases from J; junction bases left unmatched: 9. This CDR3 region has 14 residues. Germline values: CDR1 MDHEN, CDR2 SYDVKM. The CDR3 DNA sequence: TGTGCCAGCAGCCCAGGGGGCCTCCGGAAGCCCCAGCATTTT. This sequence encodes CASSPGGLRKPQHF. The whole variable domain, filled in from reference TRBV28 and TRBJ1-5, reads DVKVTQSSRYLVKRTGEKVFLECVQDMDHENMFWYRQDPGLGLRLIYFSYDVKMKEKGDIPEGYSVSREKKERFSLILESASTNQTSMYLCASSPGGLRKPQHFGDGTRLSIL.

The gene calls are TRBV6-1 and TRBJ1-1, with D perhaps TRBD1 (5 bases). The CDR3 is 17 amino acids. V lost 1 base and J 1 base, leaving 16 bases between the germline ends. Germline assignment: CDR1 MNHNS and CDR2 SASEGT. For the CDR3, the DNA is TGTGCCAGCAGTGAAGTTTTAGGCGACAGTAAGAACACTGAAGCTTTCTTT. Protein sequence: CASSEVLGDSKNTEAFF.

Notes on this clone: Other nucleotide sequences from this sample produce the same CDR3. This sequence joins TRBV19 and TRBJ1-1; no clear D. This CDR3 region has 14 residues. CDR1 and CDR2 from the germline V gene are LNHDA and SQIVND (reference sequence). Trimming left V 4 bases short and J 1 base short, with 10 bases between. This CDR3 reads CASSTPRGNTEAFF. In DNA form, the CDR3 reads TGTGCCAGTAGTACCCCCCGGGGGAACACTGAAGCTTTCTTT. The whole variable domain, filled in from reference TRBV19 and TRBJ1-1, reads DGGITQSPKYLFRKEGQNVTLSCEQNLNHDAMYWYRQDPGQGLRLIYYSQIVNDFQKGDIAEGYSVSREKKESFPLTVTSAQKNPTAFYLCASSTPRGNTEAFFGQGTRLTVV.

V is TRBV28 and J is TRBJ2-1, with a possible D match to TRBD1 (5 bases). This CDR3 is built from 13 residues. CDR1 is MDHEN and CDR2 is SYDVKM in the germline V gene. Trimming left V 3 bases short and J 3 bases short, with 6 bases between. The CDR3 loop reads CASSFQGYNEQFF. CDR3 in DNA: TGTGCCAGCAGTTTTCAGGGCTACAATGAGCAGTTCTTC. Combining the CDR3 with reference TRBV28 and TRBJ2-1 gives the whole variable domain DVKVTQSSRYLVKRTGEKVFLECVQDMDHENMFWYRQDPGLGLRLIYFSYDVKMKEKGDIPEGYSVSREKKERFSLILESASTNQTSMYLCASSFQGYNEQFFGPGTRLTVL.

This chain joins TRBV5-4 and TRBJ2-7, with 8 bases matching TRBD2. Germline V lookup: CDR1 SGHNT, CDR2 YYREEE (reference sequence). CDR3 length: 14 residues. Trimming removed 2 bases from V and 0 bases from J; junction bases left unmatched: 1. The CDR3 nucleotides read TGTGCCAGCAGCTTCAGCGGGAGCTCCTACGAGCAGTACTTC. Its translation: CASSFSGSSYEQYF. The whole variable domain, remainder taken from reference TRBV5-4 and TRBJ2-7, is ETGVTQSPTHLIKTRGQQVTLRCSSQSGHNTVSWYQQALGQGPQFIFQYYREEENGRGNFPPRFSGLQFPNYSSELNVNALELDDSALYLCASSFSGSSYEQYFGPGTRLTVT.

The CDR3 DNA sequence: TGTGCCAGCAGTTACTCACTTGTGGCGGGTCAGCCCCAGCATTTT. Residues: CASSYSLVAGQPQHF. This chain links TRBV6-5 with TRBJ1-5; no firm D call. The length of the CDR3 is 15 residues. V lost 0 bases, J lost 6 bases, and 12 bases lay in between. CDR1 is MNHEY, CDR2 SVGAGI, per germline.

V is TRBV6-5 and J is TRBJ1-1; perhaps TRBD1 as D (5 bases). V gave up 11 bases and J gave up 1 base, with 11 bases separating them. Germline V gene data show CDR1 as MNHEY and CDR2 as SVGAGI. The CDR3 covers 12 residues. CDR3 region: CAAKGWNTEAFF. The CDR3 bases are TGTGCCGCCAAGGGGTGGAACACTGAAGCTTTCTTT.

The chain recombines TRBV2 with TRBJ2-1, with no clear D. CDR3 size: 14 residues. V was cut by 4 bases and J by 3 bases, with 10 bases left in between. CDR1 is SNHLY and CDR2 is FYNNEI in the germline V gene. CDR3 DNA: TGTGCCAGCAGTGTCCTAGTAGACTACAATGAGCAGTTCTTC. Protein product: CASSVLVDYNEQFF.